These T cell receptor beta chains were read from a single sample in a study of cytomegalovirus exposure and HLA in healthy donors. The repertoire was sequenced with immunoSEQ multiplex PCR; TCRdb's copy has only in-frame clones and lacks some. The table lists about 140,000 clones, under 80% of them singletons. Sequenced: PBMCs. These receptors were collected from a woman in her forties or fifties in good health and CMV-seropositive. The CDR3 runs from the conserved cysteine through the conserved F or W. A D gene is named only where the DNA matches it firmly. Only some rows state a clone size, as once, few, many or a class for expanded clones.

v_gene	abundance	d_gene	j_gene	CDR3aa	CDR3nt
TRBV11-2	few	.	TRBJ2-7	CASSPQNYPTEQYF	TGTGCCAGCAGCCCTCAAAACTACCCGACCGAGCAGTACTTC
TRBV9	few	TRBD2	TRBJ2-1	CASSATSGSYNEQFF	TGTGCCAGCAGCGCGACTAGCGGGAGCTACAATGAGCAGTTCTTC
TRBV6-1	few	.	TRBJ2-1	CASSEVVGTDEQFF	TGTGCCAGCAGTGAAGTGGTGGGCACGGATGAGCAGTTCTTC
TRBV6-6	.	.	TRBJ2-7	CASSTTYEQYF	TGTGCCAGCAGCACCACATACGAGCAGTACTTC
TRBV7-2	.	.	TRBJ2-1	CASSSGGITSYNEQFF	TGTGCCAGCAGCTCGGGCGGGATAACCTCCTACAATGAGCAGTTCTTC
TRBV18	.	TRBD2	TRBJ2-7	CASSPPAGGPYEQYF	TGTGCCAGCTCACCCCCAGCGGGGGGACCCTACGAGCAGTACTTC
TRBV9	.	TRBD2	TRBJ2-2	CASSVTGGNTGELFF	TGTGCCAGCAGCGTAACGGGGGGGAACACCGGGGAGCTGTTTTTT
TRBV29-1	.	TRBD2	TRBJ2-2	CSVLLPRGENTGELFF	TGCAGCGTCCTCCTCCCGCGGGGGGAAAACACCGGGGAGCTGTTTTTT
TRBV5-1	.	TRBD1	TRBJ1-3	CASSPRTGADTIYF	TGCGCCAGCAGCCCCAGGACAGGGGCGGACACCATATATTTT
TRBV28	.	TRBD1	TRBJ1-4	CASSPPNPGLQGELFF	TGTGCCAGCAGTCCACCCAATCCGGGACTCCAGGGGGAACTGTTTTTT
TRBV5-6	.	TRBD1	TRBJ2-7	CASSLVGQGYYEQYF	TGTGCCAGCAGCTTGGTGGGACAGGGTTACTACGAGCAGTACTTC
TRBV11-3	.	.	TRBJ2-1	CASSLGAGWDEQFF	TGTGCCAGCAGCTTAGGCGCAGGGTGGGATGAGCAGTTCTTC
TRBV27	.	.	TRBJ2-5	CASRTWGEETQYF	TGTGCCAGCAGGACCTGGGGCGAGGAGACCCAGTACTTC
TRBV5-4	.	.	TRBJ2-7	CASSLPPYEQYF	TGTGCCAGCAGCTTGCCCCCTTACGAGCAGTACTTC
TRBV4-2	.	TRBD2	TRBJ2-7	CASSQDRTGGEQYF	TGTGCCAGCAGCCAAGATCGGACGGGGGGCGAGCAGTACTTC
TRBV29-1	.	.	TRBJ2-7	CSVENAYDSAYEQYF	TGCAGCGTTGAAAATGCTTATGATTCGGCCTACGAGCAGTACTTC
TRBV7-2	.	TRBD2	TRBJ2-3	CASSSRRSGADTQYF	TGTGCCAGCAGCTCCAGGAGAAGCGGGGCTGATACGCAGTATTTT
TRBV5-4	once	.	TRBJ1-5	CASSLDRGNQPQHF	TGTGCCAGCAGCTTGGACAGGGGCAATCAGCCCCAGCATTTT
TRBV27	.	.	TRBJ1-1	CASSPRGERGTEAFF	TGTGCCAGCAGTCCCCGGGGGGAACGAGGGACTGAAGCTTTCTTT
TRBV9	.	.	TRBJ2-3	CASSVSRADTQYF	TGTGCCAGCAGCGTATCGAGAGCGGATACGCAGTATTTT
TRBV5-1	.	.	TRBJ2-2	CASSLGSGDTGELFF	TGCGCCAGCAGCTTGGGGTCGGGGGACACCGGGGAGCTGTTTTTT
TRBV5-4	.	TRBD1	TRBJ1-1	CASSARTGLNTEAFF	TGTGCCAGCAGCGCTAGGACAGGATTGAACACTGAAGCTTTCTTT
TRBV2	.	.	TRBJ1-5	CASSATRTEGSQPQHF	TGTGCCAGCAGCGCAACGAGGACAGAAGGAAGTCAGCCCCAGCATTTT